The rows below give T cell receptor beta chains drawn from one sample of a study of blood T cell repertoires in COVID-19. Sequencing was performed with immunoSEQ multiplex PCR; in TCRdb, only in-frame clones are kept and a portion is missing. This sample has roughly 150,000 clones, with under 90% found just once. The sequenced sample was peripheral blood. These receptors were obtained from a woman over 75 with acute or convalescent COVID-19. CDR3s include the opening cysteine and the closing phenylalanine or tryptophan. D genes are given only for firm matches.

D: NA
V: TRBV28
CDR3: CASSHATGALNTEAFF

D: TRBD1
V: TRBV10-3
CDR3: CAISEQGESYNEQFF

D: TRBD1
V: TRBV5-1
CDR3: CASSLNRGNTGELFF

D: TRBD1
V: TRBV3-1/TRBV3-2
CDR3: CASSKGQGSDTQYF

D: NA
V: TRBV28
CDR3: CASSLSSWGDQPQHF

D: NA
V: TRBV5-1
CDR3: CASSLGTASGNTIYF

D: NA
V: TRBV24-1
CDR3: CATGPGFTGELFF

D: TRBD1
V: TRBV9
CDR3: CASSVTGENLPLHF

D: TRBD2
V: TRBV10-3
CDR3: CAISQTTSLGDTQYF

D: NA
V: TRBV19
CDR3: CASSVSRANYGYTF

D: TRBD1
V: TRBV6-5
CDR3: CASSYTTGALQPQHF

D: TRBD1
V: TRBV18
CDR3: CASSPRQGGTEAFF

D: NA
V: TRBV29-1
CDR3: CSVQQTLEGYGYTF

D: NA
V: TRBV7-2
CDR3: CASSSTVGGANVLTF

D: TRBD1
V: TRBV29-1
CDR3: CSGQTGAISEAFF

D: TRBD1
V: TRBV7-9
CDR3: CASSLGQGGYTF

D: TRBD2
V: TRBV5-1
CDR3: CASSLEAGVVTGELFF

D: TRBD1
V: TRBV5-1
CDR3: CASSLGQGFAEAFF

D: NA
V: TRBV19
CDR3: CASSIGRLGSETQYF

D: NA
V: TRBV4-3
CDR3: CASSQGGSAYNEQFF

D: NA
V: TRBV30
CDR3: CAWRRGTAEAFF

D: TRBD2
V: TRBV7-9
CDR3: CASSPGTSGADEQFF

D: NA
V: TRBV7-8
CDR3: CASSSIVAQGVYEQYF

D: TRBD1
V: TRBV19
CDR3: CASSPRGRGANVLTF

D: NA
V: TRBV6-2/TRBV6-3
CDR3: CASSPAPPGGNTQYF

D: NA
V: TRBV7-2
CDR3: CASSSLLGTDTQYF

D: TRBD2
V: TRBV10-3
CDR3: CAISERSTSWETQYF